This T cell receptor beta chain originates from a study of blood T cell repertoires in COVID-19. Study as a whole: Material from acute and convalescent COVID-19 was sourced from the United States, Italy and Spain.

Seattle's cohort entered during active infection and was followed longitudinally. Per the study methods: Amplification from reference gene primers served as the basis for estimated nucleated cell counts. This table comes from immunoSEQ multiplex PCR, and its TCRdb copy is limited to in-frame clones, with some not included. The V and J calls and clone size were taken over from that table, and D and trimming were inferred from the DNA. The sample carries around 130,000 clones, roughly 90% recorded once. The material sequenced was peripheral blood. This receptor was taken from a human donor with COVID-19, enrolled during active disease. The donor label of this sample is uncertain.

In DNA form, the CDR3 reads TGTGCCAGCAGCTTGGGTCCCAGGGGGAACTACGAGCAGTACTTC. It is translated as CASSLGPRGNYEQYF. The V gene is TRBV5-6, the J gene TRBJ2-7; 7 nucleotides line up with TRBD1. The CDR3 loop spans 15 amino acids. The trim removed 0 bases at V and 3 bases at J, leaving 6 bases unmatched. Looked up from germline, CDR1 is SGHDT and CDR2 is YYEEEE.